A single sample is the source of the 7 T cell receptor beta chains below, sequenced in a study of molecular identifiers for immune sequencing clone quantification. TCRdb reanalysed the PCR reads using MiXCR and keeps one entry per CDR3 protein. The sample has roughly 300,000 distinct CDR3 sequences, about a quarter seen once. Sequenced input: naive CD8+ T cells from blood, with Jurkat cell RNA spiked in. Subset noted: FACS-sorted CD8+CD4-CCR7+CD45RA+ naive T cells. Every receptor here comes from a human donor in good health. Some libraries in this study had Jurkat cell RNA spiked in.

The chain employs TRBV20-1 and TRBJ1-2; the D gene is possibly TRBD1 (6 bases). This CDR3 comprises 15 residues. V shed 3 bases and J shed 3 bases, with 17 bases lying between them. CDR1 and CDR2 from the germline V gene are DFQATT and SNEGSKA (reference sequence). CDR3 nucleotides: TGCAGTGCTAGCTGGACCGGGACAAAAGACTATGGCTACACCTTC. It is translated as CSASWTGTKDYGYTF.

Points on this clonotype: This sequence may be a read error, since a much larger clone differs from it by one base. The genes are TRBV25-1 and TRBJ2-7; D unclear. Germline loops: CDR1 MGHDK, CDR2 SYGVNS. The CDR3 has 11 residues. CDR3 sequence: CASSVAYEQHF. Written as DNA, the CDR3 is TGTGCCAGCAGTGTAGCCTACGAGCAGCACTTC.

In the case of this clonotype: This may be a read error: a much more frequent sequence differs by one nucleotide. The chain joins TRBV7-2 to TRBJ2-3, with TRBD2 as a possible D gene (6 bases). The V gene lost 5 bases and the J gene lost 4 bases, with 19 bases spanning the gap. Germline V gene sequence: CDR1 SGHTA, CDR2 FQGNSA. The length of the CDR3 is 16 residues. The CDR3 DNA reads as TGTGCCAGCAGCCCACGTGTCGGCGGGAACGCAGATACGCAGTATTTT. Its protein product is CASSPRVGGNADTQYF.

This clonotype was counted at least ten times. V usage is TRBV27 and J usage is TRBJ1-1; D perhaps matches TRBD1 (6 bases). With 6 bases removed from V and 2 bases from J, the gap between germline ends came to 10 bases. Germline assignment: CDR1 MNHEY and CDR2 SMNVEV (reference sequence). This CDR3 region has 13 residues. The DNA of the CDR3 is TGTGCCAGCAGGGGGGCAGGAAACACTGAAGCTTTCTTT. Protein: CASRGAGNTEAFF.

The chain uses TRBV19 and TRBJ1-4; 7 bases align to TRBD1. The junction had 10 bases not matched to a gene; V was cut back by 7 bases and J by 8 bases. CDR1 LNHDA and CDR2 SQIVND come from the germline V gene (reference sequence). The length of the CDR3 is 14 residues. The CDR3 region has the DNA TGTGCCAGTACGATACAGGGGTTCGGCGAAAAACTGTTTTTT. This translates into CASTIQGFGEKLFF.

The table lists this clonotype with many counts. The chain combines TRBV5-6 with TRBJ2-5; 12 nucleotides align to TRBD2. The CDR3 is 16 amino acids. Germline V lookup: CDR1 SGHDT, CDR2 YYEEEE. J lost 3 bases, V lost 3 bases, and 6 bases had no gene match. The CDR3 region has the DNA TGTGCCAGCAGCTCCAGACTAGCGGGAGTAAAAGAGACCCAGTACTTC. Amino acid sequence: CASSSRLAGVKETQYF.

In the case of this clonotype: This may come from a read error, since a much larger clone is one base off. This chain uses TRBV7-9 with TRBJ2-7, with a possible D match to TRBD1 (6 bases). The CDR3 spans 14 residues. CDR1 SEHNR and CDR2 FQNEAQ come from the germline V gene (reference sequence). In DNA form, the CDR3 reads TGTGCCATCAGCTTAGAACAGGGTACGGACGAGCAGTACTTC. It encodes CAISLEQGTDEQYF.